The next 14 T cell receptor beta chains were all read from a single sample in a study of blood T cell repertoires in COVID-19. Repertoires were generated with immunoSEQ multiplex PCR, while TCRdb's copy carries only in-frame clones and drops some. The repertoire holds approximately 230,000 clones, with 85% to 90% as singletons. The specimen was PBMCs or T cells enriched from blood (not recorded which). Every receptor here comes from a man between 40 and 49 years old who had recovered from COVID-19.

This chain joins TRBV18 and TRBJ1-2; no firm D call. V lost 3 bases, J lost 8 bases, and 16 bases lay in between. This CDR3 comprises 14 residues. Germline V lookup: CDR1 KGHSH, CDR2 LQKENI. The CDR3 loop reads CASSPPEALGGYTF. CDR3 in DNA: TGTGCCAGCTCACCCCCTGAGGCCCTCGGGGGCTACACCTTC.

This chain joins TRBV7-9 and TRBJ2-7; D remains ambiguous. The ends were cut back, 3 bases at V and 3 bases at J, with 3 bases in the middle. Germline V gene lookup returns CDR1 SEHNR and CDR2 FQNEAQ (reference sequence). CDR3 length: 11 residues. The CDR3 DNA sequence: TGTGCCAGCAGCTTCAGCTACGAGCAGTACTTC. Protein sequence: CASSFSYEQYF. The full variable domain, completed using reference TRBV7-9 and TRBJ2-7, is DTGVSQNPRHKITKRGQNVTFRCDPISEHNRLYWYRQTLGQGPEFLTYFQNEAQLEKSRLLSDRFSAERPKGSFSTLEIQRTEQGDSAMYLCASSFSYEQYFGPGTRLTVT.

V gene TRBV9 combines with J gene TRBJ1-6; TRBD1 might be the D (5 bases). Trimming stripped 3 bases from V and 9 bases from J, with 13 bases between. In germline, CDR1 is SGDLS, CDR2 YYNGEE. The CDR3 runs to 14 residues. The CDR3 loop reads CASSEDTARSPLHF. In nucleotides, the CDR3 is TGTGCCAGCAGCGAGGACACCGCTCGTTCACCCCTCCACTTT.

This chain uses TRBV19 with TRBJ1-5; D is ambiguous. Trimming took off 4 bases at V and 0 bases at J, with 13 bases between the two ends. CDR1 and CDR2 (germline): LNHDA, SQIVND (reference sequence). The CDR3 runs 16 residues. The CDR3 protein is CASSSFAGYSNQPQHF. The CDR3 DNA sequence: TGTGCCAGTAGTAGCTTCGCGGGGTATAGCAATCAGCCCCAGCATTTT.

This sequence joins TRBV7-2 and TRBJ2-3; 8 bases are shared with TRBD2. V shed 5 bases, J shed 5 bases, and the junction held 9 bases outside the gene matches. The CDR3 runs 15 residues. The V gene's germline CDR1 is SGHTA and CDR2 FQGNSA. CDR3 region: CASSAQSGRGDTQYF. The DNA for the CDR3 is TGTGCCAGCAGCGCACAAAGCGGGAGAGGAGATACGCAGTATTTT.

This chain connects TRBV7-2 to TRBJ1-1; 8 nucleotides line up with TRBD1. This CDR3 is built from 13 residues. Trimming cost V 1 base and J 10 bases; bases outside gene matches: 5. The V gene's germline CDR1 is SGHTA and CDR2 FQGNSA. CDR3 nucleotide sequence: TGTGCCAGCAGCTTAGTAACAGGGGGGATAGCTTTCTTT. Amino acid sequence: CASSLVTGGIAFF.

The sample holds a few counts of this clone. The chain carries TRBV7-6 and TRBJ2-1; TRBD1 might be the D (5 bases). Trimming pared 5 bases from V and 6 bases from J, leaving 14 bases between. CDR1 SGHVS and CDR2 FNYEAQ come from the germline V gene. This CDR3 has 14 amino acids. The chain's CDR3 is CASSLIGARNEQFF. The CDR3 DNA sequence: TGTGCCAGCAGCCTTATTGGGGCCCGCAATGAGCAGTTCTTC.

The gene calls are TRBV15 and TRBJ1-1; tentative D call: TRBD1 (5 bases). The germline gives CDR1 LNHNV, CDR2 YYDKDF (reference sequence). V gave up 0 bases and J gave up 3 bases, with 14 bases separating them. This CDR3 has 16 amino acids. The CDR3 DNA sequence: TGTGCCACCAGCAGAGAGTTAGGTTTAGGGGACACTGAAGCTTTCTTT. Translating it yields CATSRELGLGDTEAFF.

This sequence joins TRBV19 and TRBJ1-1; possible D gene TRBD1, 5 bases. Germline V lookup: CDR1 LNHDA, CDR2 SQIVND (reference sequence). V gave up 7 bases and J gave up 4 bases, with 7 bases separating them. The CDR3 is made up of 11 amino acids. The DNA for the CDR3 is TGTGCCAGTAACCAGGGCACTGAAGCTTTCTTT. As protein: CASNQGTEAFF.

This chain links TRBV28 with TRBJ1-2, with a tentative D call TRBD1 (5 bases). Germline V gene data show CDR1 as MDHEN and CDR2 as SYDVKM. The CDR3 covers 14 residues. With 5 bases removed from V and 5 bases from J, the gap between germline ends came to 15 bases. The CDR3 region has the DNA TGTGCCAGCAGTGACAGTTCGTCTGGGTATGGCTACACCTTC. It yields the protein CASSDSSSGYGYTF.

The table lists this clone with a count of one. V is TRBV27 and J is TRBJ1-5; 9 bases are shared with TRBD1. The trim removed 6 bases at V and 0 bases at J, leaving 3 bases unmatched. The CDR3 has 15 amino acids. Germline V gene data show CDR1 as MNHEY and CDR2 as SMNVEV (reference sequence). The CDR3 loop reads CASRGQGYSNQPQHF. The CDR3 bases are TGTGCCAGCAGGGGACAGGGATATAGCAATCAGCCCCAGCATTTT.

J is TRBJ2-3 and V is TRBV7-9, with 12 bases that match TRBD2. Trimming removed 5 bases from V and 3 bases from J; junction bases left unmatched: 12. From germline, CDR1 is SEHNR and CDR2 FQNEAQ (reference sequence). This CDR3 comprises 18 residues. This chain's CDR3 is CASSRFPSLAGGTDTQYF. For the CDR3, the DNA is TGTGCCAGCAGCCGATTTCCCTCTCTAGCGGGGGGGACAGATACGCAGTATTTT.

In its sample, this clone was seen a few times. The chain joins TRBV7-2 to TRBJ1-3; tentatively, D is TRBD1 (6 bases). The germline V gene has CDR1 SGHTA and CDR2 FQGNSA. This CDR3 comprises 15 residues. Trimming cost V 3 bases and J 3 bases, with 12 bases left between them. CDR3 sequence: CASSLATGLGNTIYF. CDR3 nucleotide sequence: TGTGCCAGCAGCTTGGCTACAGGGCTTGGAAACACCATATATTTT.

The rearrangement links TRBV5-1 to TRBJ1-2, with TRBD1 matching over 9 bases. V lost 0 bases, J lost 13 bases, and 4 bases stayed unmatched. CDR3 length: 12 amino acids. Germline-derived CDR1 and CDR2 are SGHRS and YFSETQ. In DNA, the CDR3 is TGCGCCAGCAGCTTGGAACGGACAGGGGCCACCTTC. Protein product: CASSLERTGATF.